Listed below are T cell receptor beta chains from one sample, sequenced in a study of T cells after yellow fever vaccination. TCRdb reprocessed the 5' RACE reads via MiXCR and lists one record per CDR3 protein. Found here are about 99,000 distinct CDR3 sequences, approximately 5.5% of them singletons; the top ten hold under 50%. Sequenced here: CD8+ T cells sorted from PBMCs, sampled 10 days after the yellow fever booster vaccination. The receptors were sampled from a young man who received the YFV17D yellow fever vaccine. The CDR3 runs from the conserved cysteine through the conserved F or W. A D gene is named only where the DNA matches it firmly. Clone size, where shown, is once, few, many, or a class for clones that have expanded.

V: TRBV24-1; D: -; size: -; J: TRBJ2-5; DNA: TGTGCCACCAGTGACTCAGGGGAAGGGGAGACCCAGTACTTC; CDR3: CATSDSGEGETQYF
V: TRBV12-3/TRBV12-4; D: TRBD1; size: few; J: TRBJ1-5; DNA: TGTGCCAGCAGTCAGACCGGGACAGGTGGCAATCAGCCCCAGCATTTT; CDR3: CASSQTGTGGNQPQHF
V: TRBV4-3; D: TRBD1; size: -; J: TRBJ2-7; DNA: TGCGCCAGCAGCCAAGAGGTACAGGGGGGCTACTCCTACGAGCAGTACTTC; CDR3: CASSQEVQGGYSYEQYF
V: TRBV5-6; D: -; size: -; J: TRBJ2-3; DNA: TGTGCCAGCCGCAAGGGGGGGCTCTTCACAGATACGCAGTATTTT; CDR3: CASRKGGLFTDTQYF
V: TRBV7-9; D: TRBD1; size: -; J: TRBJ1-2; DNA: TGTGCCAGCAGCTCCGGGACAGGGACTAACTATGGCTACACCTTC; CDR3: CASSSGTGTNYGYTF
V: TRBV27; D: -; size: many; J: TRBJ2-2; DNA: TGTGCCAGCCAGCAAACCAACCACAGGGTAGCCGGGGAGCTGTTTTTT; CDR3: CASQQTNHRVAGELFF
V: TRBV20-1; D: -; size: few; J: TRBJ1-1; DNA: TGCAGTGCTAGCCATGCGGGACTGATGAGCACTGAAGCTTTCTTT; CDR3: CSASHAGLMSTEAFF
V: TRBV20-1; D: TRBD2; size: many; J: TRBJ2-5; DNA: TGCAGTGCTCCCCGGGGGGATCCAGAGACCCAGTACTTC; CDR3: CSAPRGDPETQYF
V: TRBV4-3; D: -; size: many; J: TRBJ2-3; DNA: TGCGCCAGCAGCCCGACGCCAGGACAGATAAGCGATACGCAGTATTTT; CDR3: CASSPTPGQISDTQYF
V: TRBV4-2; D: TRBD2; size: -; J: TRBJ2-1; DNA: TGTGCCAGCAGCCAAGGGACTAGCGGGGGACTCGTTGAGCAGTTCTTC; CDR3: CASSQGTSGGLVEQFF
V: TRBV5-4; D: TRBD2; size: few; J: TRBJ2-2; DNA: TGTGCCAGCAGCTTGAGGACTAGCACCGGGGAGCTGTTTTTT; CDR3: CASSLRTSTGELFF
V: TRBV30; D: TRBD1; size: -; J: TRBJ1-4; DNA: TGTGCCTGGGACCTAGGACAGGGGAACGAAAAACTGTTTTTT; CDR3: CAWDLGQGNEKLFF
V: TRBV3-1; D: -; size: few; J: TRBJ2-6; DNA: TGTGCCAGCAGCCTAGATTCCCCATCTGGGGCCAACGTCCTGACTTTC; CDR3: CASSLDSPSGANVLTF
V: TRBV7-9; D: -; size: many; J: TRBJ2-7; DNA: TGTGCCAGCAGCTACGGACCTTCTGGCGAGCAGTACTTC; CDR3: CASSYGPSGEQYF
V: TRBV7-6; D: TRBD1; size: -; J: TRBJ2-1; DNA: TGTGCCAGCAGCTTAGCGAGCGGACAGGGGTTCTACAATGAGCAGTTCTTC; CDR3: CASSLASGQGFYNEQFF
V: TRBV11-2; D: -; size: -; J: TRBJ2-3; DNA: TGTGCCAGCAGCCCCTTTTCCATCCCCGCCCCAGATACGCAGTATTTT; CDR3: CASSPFSIPAPDTQYF
V: TRBV7-9; D: TRBD2; size: few; J: TRBJ2-3; DNA: TGTGCCGGCAGTACCGGGACTAGCGTCCCTCCCGATACGCAGTATTTT; CDR3: CAGSTGTSVPPDTQYF
V: TRBV6-5; D: TRBD2; size: -; J: TRBJ2-1; DNA: TGTGCCAGCAGACTAGCGGGGGGAAGCTCCTACAATGAGCAGTTCTTC; CDR3: CASRLAGGSSYNEQFF
V: TRBV30; D: TRBD1; size: -; J: TRBJ2-7; DNA: TGTGCCTGGAGTGCGGGGACAGGGGGGCTCGACGAGCAGTACTTC; CDR3: CAWSAGTGGLDEQYF
V: TRBV7-9; D: -; size: few; J: TRBJ2-5; DNA: TGTGCCTCCCTCCCTCGCACCCGGTCGGAGACCCAGTACTTC; CDR3: CASLPRTRSETQYF
V: TRBV5-4; D: TRBD1; size: few; J: TRBJ2-2; DNA: TGTGCCAGCAGCCCTGATTCAGGGGGCGGGGAGCTGTTTTTT; CDR3: CASSPDSGGGELFF
V: TRBV4-1; D: -; size: many; J: TRBJ2-7; DNA: TGCGCCAGCAGCCAAGACGGGCAGGGTTTCTACGAGCAGTACTTC; CDR3: CASSQDGQGFYEQYF
V: TRBV30; D: TRBD1; size: -; J: TRBJ2-7; DNA: TGTGCCTGGAGCTTAGGGGGCGCCTACGAGCAGTACTTC; CDR3: CAWSLGGAYEQYF
V: TRBV5-6; D: -; size: -; J: TRBJ2-1; DNA: TGTGCCAGCACCTGGACAGCGTGGCCCGGAGAGCAGTTCTTC; CDR3: CASTWTAWPGEQFF
V: TRBV5-4; D: -; size: many; J: TRBJ2-4; DNA: TGTGCCAGCAGTGTCGGGACTGGGGGTAACATTCAGTACTTC; CDR3: CASSVGTGGNIQYF
V: TRBV13; D: TRBD1; size: many; J: TRBJ2-1; DNA: TGTGCCAGCAGCTTAGAAACCGGGACAGGGGAGAAGCAGTTCTTC; CDR3: CASSLETGTGEKQFF
V: TRBV5-6; D: -; size: -; J: TRBJ1-1; DNA: TGTGCCAGCAGCTCCCTAAAACTGACAGGAGAGGACACTGAAGCTTTCTTT; CDR3: CASSSLKLTGEDTEAFF
V: TRBV13; D: -; size: -; J: TRBJ1-2; DNA: TGTGCCAGCGAGGGCTCCGGCAATGGCTACACCTTC; CDR3: CASEGSGNGYTF
V: TRBV7-9; D: -; size: -; J: TRBJ2-1; DNA: TGTGCCAGCAGCTTAGCGGAGGGCGTCGGATTTAATGAGCAGTTCTTC; CDR3: CASSLAEGVGFNEQFF
V: TRBV7-2; D: -; size: many; J: TRBJ2-7; DNA: TGTGCCAGCGAAAGCCAAGGCGACTACGAGCAGTACTTC; CDR3: CASESQGDYEQYF
V: TRBV6-1; D: -; size: few; J: TRBJ2-5; DNA: TGTGCCAGCGGGGTACAGACGTTCCGAGAGACCCAGTACTTC; CDR3: CASGVQTFRETQYF
V: TRBV9; D: TRBD2; size: many; J: TRBJ2-1; DNA: TGTGCCAGCAGCGTAGAGGGGCGGGGGGCCTACAATGAGCAGTTCTTC; CDR3: CASSVEGRGAYNEQFF
V: TRBV30; D: TRBD1; size: few; J: TRBJ1-1; DNA: TGTGCCTGGACAGGGGGCATTGTAGCTTTCTTT; CDR3: CAWTGGIVAFF
V: TRBV15; D: -; size: many; J: TRBJ2-2; DNA: TGTGCCACCAGCAGACAAAGGTTTGCCGGGGAGCTGTTTTTT; CDR3: CATSRQRFAGELFF
V: TRBV7-2; D: -; size: -; J: TRBJ2-5; DNA: TGTGCCAGCAGCTTAAGTGTAGTAGAGGGGAGAGGGCAAGAGACCCAGTACTTC; CDR3: CASSLSVVEGRGQETQYF
V: TRBV4-3; D: TRBD2; size: few; J: TRBJ2-3; DNA: TGCGCCAGCAGCCAAGGGCGGGGGGGCACAGATACGCAGTATTTT; CDR3: CASSQGRGGTDTQYF
V: TRBV15; D: -; size: many; J: TRBJ1-6; DNA: TGTGCCACGACGAACTCCTATAATTCACCCCTCCACTTT; CDR3: CATTNSYNSPLHF
V: TRBV4-3; D: -; size: few; J: TRBJ1-1; DNA: TGCGCCAGCAGCCAAGATACGGGGACCGACACTGAAGCTTTCTTT; CDR3: CASSQDTGTDTEAFF
V: TRBV10-3; D: -; size: few; J: TRBJ1-1; DNA: TGTGCCATCAGTGAGCGTCAGGAGGGCGTGAACACTGAAGCTTTCTTT; CDR3: CAISERQEGVNTEAFF
V: TRBV7-9; D: -; size: -; J: TRBJ2-1; DNA: TGTGCCAGCAGCCGTACCACCTCTGAGCAGTTCTTC; CDR3: CASSRTTSEQFF
V: TRBV6-2/TRBV6-3; D: -; size: -; J: TRBJ1-5; DNA: TGTGCCAGCAGATACAGGGAGGACAATCAGCCCCAGCATTTT; CDR3: CASRYREDNQPQHF
V: TRBV7-9; D: -; size: -; J: TRBJ2-5; DNA: TGTGCCACCTCCCTAAACCTCCGCAGCCAAGAGACCCAGTACTTC; CDR3: CATSLNLRSQETQYF
V: TRBV4-3; D: TRBD2; size: -; J: TRBJ2-2; DNA: TGCGCCAGCAGCCAAGAGGGTCTAGCGGGGGCAAACACCGGGGAGCTGTTTTTT; CDR3: CASSQEGLAGANTGELFF
V: TRBV29-1; D: -; size: few; J: TRBJ2-1; DNA: TGCAGCGTTGCAGTTAACGTCCAGGCGAGGTCCTACAATGAGCAGTTCTTC; CDR3: CSVAVNVQARSYNEQFF